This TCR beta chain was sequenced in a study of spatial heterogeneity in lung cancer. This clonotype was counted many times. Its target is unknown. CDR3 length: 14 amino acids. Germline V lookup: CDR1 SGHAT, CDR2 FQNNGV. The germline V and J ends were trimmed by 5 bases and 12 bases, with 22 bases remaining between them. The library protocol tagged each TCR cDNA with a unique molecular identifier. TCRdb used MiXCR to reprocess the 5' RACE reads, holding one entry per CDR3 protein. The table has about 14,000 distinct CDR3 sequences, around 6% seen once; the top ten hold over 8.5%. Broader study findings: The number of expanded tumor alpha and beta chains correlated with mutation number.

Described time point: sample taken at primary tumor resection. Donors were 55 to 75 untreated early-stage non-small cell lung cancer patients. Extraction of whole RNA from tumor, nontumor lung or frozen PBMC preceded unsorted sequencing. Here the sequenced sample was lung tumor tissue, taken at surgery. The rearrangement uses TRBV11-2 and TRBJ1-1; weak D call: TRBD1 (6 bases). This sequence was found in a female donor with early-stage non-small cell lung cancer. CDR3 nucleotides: TGTGCCAGCAGCCCACGAACAGGGTGGGGGTGGACTTTCTTT. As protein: CASSPRTGWGWTFF.